These T cell receptor beta chains were read from a single sample in a study of OX40 agonist ivuxolimab in advanced cancers. Assay used: immunoSEQ multiplex PCR; TCRdb lists only in-frame clones, some missing. The sample holds approximately 81,000 clones, 81% seen once. The sequencing used CD4+ or CD8+ T cells sorted from blood, collected in a trial of the OX40 agonist ivuxolimab. Receptors were obtained from an adult with an advanced solid tumor such as melanoma, head and neck, liver or kidney cancer. Both conserved end residues are part of each CDR3. D genes are given only for firm matches. A row's size may be missing; if present it is once, few, many or a size class.

TRBD1	TRBV10-3	NA	TRBJ2-6	CAISDGTPGQGAF	TGTGCCATCAGTGACGGAACTCCGGGACAGGGAGCTTTC
NA	TRBV10-3	NA	TRBJ2-2	CAISESLGTGELFF	TGTGCCATCAGTGAGAGTCTGGGGACCGGGGAGCTGTTTTTT
NA	TRBV15	few	TRBJ1-2	CATSRDGRWEGYTF	TGTGCCACCAGCAGGGATGGACGCTGGGAGGGCTACACCTTC
NA	TRBV7-8	many	TRBJ1-5	CASSLVVQGGQPQHF	TGTGCCAGCAGCTTAGTCGTCCAGGGTGGGCAGCCCCAGCATTTT
NA	TRBV30	NA	TRBJ1-1	CAWSASGTEAFF	TGTGCCTGGAGTGCGAGCGGCACTGAAGCTTTCTTT
NA	TRBV5-1	few	TRBJ2-1	CASSLALSTVTNEQFF	TGCGCCAGCAGCTTGGCGCTCTCGACGGTGACGAATGAGCAGTTCTTC
NA	TRBV18	NA	TRBJ2-2	CASSPLTGSGELFF	TGTGCCAGCTCACCATTGACCGGGAGCGGGGAGCTGTTTTTT
NA	TRBV5-1	NA	TRBJ2-2	CASREFRAGELFF	TGCGCCAGCCGGGAGTTCCGGGCCGGGGAGCTGTTTTTT
TRBD1	TRBV14	NA	TRBJ2-6	CASSQGMIKTGRGANVLTF	TGTGCCAGCAGCCAAGGAATGATTAAGACAGGGCGCGGGGCCAACGTCCTGACTTTC
NA	TRBV7-3	NA	TRBJ2-3	CASSLIDRLITDTQYF	TGTGCCAGCAGCCTCATCGACCGGCTAATCACAGATACGCAGTATTTT
NA	TRBV19	NA	TRBJ1-5	CASSIQNSNQPQHF	TGTGCCAGTAGTATCCAGAATAGCAATCAGCCCCAGCATTTT
TRBD1	TRBV27	NA	TRBJ2-7	CASSFSTGTGYEQYF	TGTGCCAGCAGTTTTTCCACCGGGACAGGTTACGAGCAGTACTTC
TRBD1	TRBV6-5	NA	TRBJ2-7	CASSYGGTGSYEQYF	TGTGCCAGCAGTTACGGCGGGACAGGGAGCTACGAGCAGTACTTC
NA	TRBV10-2	NA	TRBJ2-7	CASSPDGSYEQYF	TGCGCCAGCAGCCCCGACGGCTCCTACGAGCAGTACTTC
NA	TRBV7-9	NA	TRBJ1-1	CASSHGLWTEELSTEAFF	TGTGCCAGCAGCCATGGTCTTTGGACGGAGGAATTAAGCACTGAAGCTTTCTTT
NA	TRBV5-5	NA	TRBJ2-7	CASSLGYGYEQYF	TGTGCCAGCAGCTTGGGATACGGGTACGAGCAGTACTTC
NA	TRBV9	NA	TRBJ1-2	CASTRAGDGYTF	TGTGCCAGCACGAGGGCAGGGGATGGCTACACCTTC
NA	TRBV2	NA	TRBJ1-6	CASSEEHSNNSPLHF	TGTGCCAGCAGTGAAGAGCACAGTAATAATTCACCCCTCCACTTT
TRBD1	TRBV5-1	NA	TRBJ2-2	CASSRYGTGGTGELFF	TGCGCCAGCAGCAGATACGGGACAGGGGGCACCGGGGAGCTGTTTTTT
TRBD1	TRBV19	NA	TRBJ1-2	CASARDRGNYGYTF	TGTGCCAGTGCCCGGGACAGGGGCAACTATGGCTACACCTTC
TRBD2	TRBV5-4	NA	TRBJ2-2	CASSPGTSGPGELFF	TGTGCCAGCAGCCCCGGGACTAGTGGTCCCGGGGAGCTGTTTTTT
TRBD1	TRBV7-9	NA	TRBJ2-3	CASSFLTGESTDTQYF	TGTGCCAGCAGCTTCCTGACAGGGGAGAGCACAGATACGCAGTATTTT
TRBD2	TRBV6-5	once	TRBJ2-1	CASSYSTTSGYNEQFF	TGTGCCAGCAGTTACTCGACGACTAGCGGCTACAATGAGCAGTTCTTC
NA	TRBV19	NA	TRBJ1-6	CASSRENNSPLHF	TGTGCCAGTAGTAGGGAAAATAATTCACCCCTCCACTTT
TRBD2	TRBV5-4	NA	TRBJ2-7	CASSNEESSGSYEQYF	TGTGCCAGCAGCAACGAGGAGTCTAGCGGATCCTACGAGCAGTACTTC
NA	TRBV9	NA	TRBJ2-7	CASSVGGRYEQYF	TGTGCCAGCAGCGTAGGCGGCAGGTACGAGCAGTACTTC
NA	TRBV7-3	once	TRBJ1-5	CASSPGENQPQHF	TGTGCCAGCAGCCCGGGGGAGAATCAGCCCCAGCATTTT
TRBD2	TRBV4-2	NA	TRBJ2-3	CASSQDPYRGADTQYF	TGTGCCAGCAGCCAAGATCCATACCGGGGGGCAGATACGCAGTATTTT
TRBD1	TRBV27	NA	TRBJ2-3	CASSLLQGVADTQYF	TGTGCCAGCAGTTTATTACAGGGGGTCGCAGATACGCAGTATTTT
NA	TRBV27	NA	TRBJ2-1	CASSPVGSYNEQFF	TGTGCCAGCAGTCCCGTCGGGAGCTACAATGAGCAGTTCTTC
NA	TRBV2	NA	TRBJ2-7	CASRAPGAPDEQYF	TGTGCCAGCAGGGCCCCGGGGGCCCCTGACGAGCAGTACTTC
TRBD1	TRBV7-2	NA	TRBJ2-1	CASSSRTGTVEQFF	TGTGCCAGCAGCTCCAGGACAGGGACGGTTGAGCAGTTCTTC
NA	TRBV13	NA	TRBJ1-2	CASSLEGPSNYGYTF	TGTGCCAGCAGCTTAGAGGGGCCCTCAAACTATGGCTACACCTTC
NA	TRBV6-5	medium-sized	TRBJ1-5	CASSPGGGRNQPQHF	TGTGCCAGCAGTCCGGGGGGAGGGCGGAATCAGCCCCAGCATTTT
NA	TRBV6-6	NA	TRBJ1-4	CAIRPQGPNEKLFF	TGTGCCATCAGGCCACAGGGACCTAATGAAAAACTGTTTTTT
NA	TRBV6-5	NA	TRBJ2-5	CASSEQGFQETQYF	TGTGCCAGCAGTGAACAGGGATTCCAAGAGACCCAGTACTTC
TRBD2	TRBV6-6	NA	TRBJ2-7	CASSYGLAGAEQYF	TGTGCCAGCAGTTACGGACTAGCGGGAGCCGAGCAGTACTTC
TRBD1	TRBV5-8	NA	TRBJ2-5	CASSRTGGGSETQYF	TGTGCCAGCAGTCGAACAGGGGGCGGGTCAGAGACCCAGTACTTC
NA	TRBV7-2	NA	TRBJ2-2	CASSLWGPTSRDGELFF	TGTGCCAGCAGCTTATGGGGACCGACTTCGCGTGACGGGGAGCTGTTTTTT
NA	TRBV6-5	few	TRBJ1-1	CASSPTMGARAFF	TGTGCCAGCAGCCCCACGATGGGGGCGCGGGCTTTCTTT
NA	TRBV29-1	NA	TRBJ2-7	CSVRLTLSSYEQYF	TGCAGCGTTAGGCTGACTCTGAGCTCCTACGAGCAGTACTTC